What follows are 24 T cell receptor beta chains derived from one specimen sequenced in a study of Graves' ophthalmopathy and Graves' hyperthyroidism. Amplification of TCR beta CDR3 regions used RNA transcripts. The workflow started with a first-round RT-PCR run with HTBI primers and then moved on to a second-round multiplex PCR. TCRdb called the multiplex PCR reads again in MiXCR, with one record for every CDR3 protein. Of approximately 45,000 distinct CDR3 sequences detected, 50% to 65% appear once; the ten largest clones hold roughly 21%. The source material was peripheral blood. These receptor sequences come from an adult man with Graves' ophthalmopathy.

This chain joins TRBV20-1 and TRBJ2-1; 14 nucleotides match TRBD2. This CDR3 spans 14 amino acids. V was pared by 3 bases and J by 7 bases, with 2 bases of the junction left unmatched. Germline V gene lookup returns CDR1 DFQATT and CDR2 SNEGSKA (reference sequence). Here the CDR3 DNA reads TGCAGTGCTAGGGGACTAGCGGGAGTGAATGAGCAGTTCTTC. Protein: CSARGLAGVNEQFF.

The genes are TRBV7-9 and TRBJ2-1; 14 bases match TRBD2. The CDR3 contains 16 residues. The V gene's germline CDR1 is SEHNR and CDR2 FQNEAQ (reference sequence). Trimming took 4 bases from V and 6 from J; bases not matched to a gene: 5. CDR3 sequence reads: CASSSAGLAGVNEQFF. CDR3 nucleotide sequence: TGTGCCAGCAGCTCAGCGGGACTAGCGGGGGTCAATGAGCAGTTCTTC.

This clonotype was found many times. The J gene is TRBJ2-2, the V gene TRBV7-9; 12 bases fit TRBD2. The CDR3 length is 16 residues. V shed 7 bases, J shed 2 bases, and the junction held 5 bases outside the gene matches. Germline assignment: CDR1 SEHNR and CDR2 FQNEAQ (reference sequence). The CDR3 DNA is TGTGCCAGCAACTTCGGACTAGCGGGAAACACCGGGGAGCTGTTTTTT. Translating gives CASNFGLAGNTGELFF.

This clonotype was seen repeatedly, ten times or more. The CDR3 spells CASSRDSQVSEQYF. CDR3 in DNA: TGTGCCAGCAGCAGGGACAGCCAAGTAAGCGAGCAGTACTTC. This chain uses TRBV13 with TRBJ2-7, with 7 bases identical to TRBD1. Germline-derived CDR1 and CDR2 are PRHDT and FYEKMQ (reference sequence). CDR3 length equals 14 residues. The ends lost 5 bases at V and 6 bases at J; junction bases unmatched: 10. Complete variable domain (other parts from reference TRBV13 and TRBJ2-7): AAGVIQSPRHLIKEKRETATLKCYPIPRHDTVYWYQQGPGQDPQFLISFYEKMQSDKGSIPDRFSAQQFSDYHSELNMSSLELGDSALYFCASSRDSQVSEQYFGPGTRLTVT.

This sequence joins TRBV15 and TRBJ1-1, with 12 bases aligning to TRBD1. The germline CDR1 and CDR2 sequences are LNHNV and YYDKDF (reference sequence). V lost 3 bases, J lost 1 base, and 3 bases stayed unmatched. The CDR3 consists of 16 residues. The CDR3 sequence is CATSRGQGASNTEAFF. In DNA form, the CDR3 reads TGTGCCACCAGCAGGGGACAGGGGGCTTCGAACACTGAAGCTTTCTTT.

The gene calls are TRBV13 and TRBJ1-2; the D is unclear. Germline V gene sequence: CDR1 PRHDT, CDR2 FYEKMQ (reference sequence). Trimming took 5 bases from V and 3 from J, leaving 31 bases between them. This CDR3 comprises 20 residues. The CDR3: CASSRSVGLIIYEQYYGYTF. CDR3 nucleotide sequence: TGTGCCAGCAGCCGGTCGGTCGGGCTTATCATCTACGAGCAGTACTATGGCTACACCTTC.

This clonotype was seen at least ten times. J is TRBJ1-2 and V is TRBV5-1; TRBD1 is a possible D gene (5 bases). The ends were cut back, 1 base at V and 5 bases at J, with 15 bases in the middle. Germline V gene sequence: CDR1 SGHRS, CDR2 YFSETQ. There are 15 residues in the CDR3. CDR3 sequence: CASSLNLAGPYGYTF. The CDR3, as DNA: TGCGCCAGCAGCTTGAACTTGGCAGGGCCGTATGGCTACACCTTC.

This clonotype was counted at least ten times. This chain uses TRBV14 with TRBJ2-7; a weak D match, TRBD2 (6 bases). V was shortened by 4 bases and J by 5 bases, with 12 bases between the two germline ends. Looked up from germline, CDR1 is SGHDN and CDR2 is FVKESK. CDR3 size: 13 residues. The CDR3 DNA sequence: TGTGCCAGCAGCCCTCGGAGGGGCCACGAGCAGTACTTC. This codes for CASSPRRGHEQYF.

In its sample, this clonotype was seen many times. The chain couples TRBV5-8 to TRBJ1-2; D may be TRBD1 (5 bases). Between the trimmed V and J ends, which lost 0 bases and 8 bases, there was a span of 17 bases. CDR3 length equals 15 residues. In germline, CDR1 is SGHTS, CDR2 YDEGEE. CDR3 protein: CASSLDTGVGEGYTF. The DNA of the CDR3 is TGTGCCAGCAGCTTGGATACAGGCGTTGGGGAGGGCTACACCTTC. Full variable domain (remainder filled in from reference TRBV5-8 and TRBJ1-2): EAGVTQSPTHLIKTRGQQATLRCSPISGHTSVYWYQQALGLGLQFLLWYDEGEERNRGNFPPRFSGRQFPNYSSELNVNALELEDSALYLCASSLDTGVGEGYTFGSGTRLTVV.

The V gene is TRBV20-1, the J gene TRBJ2-1, with D perhaps TRBD1 or TRBD2 (5 bases each). The CDR3 is made up of 12 amino acids. Trimming shortened V by 7 bases and J by 10 bases, and 17 bases separated the two germline ends. The germline V gene encodes CDR1 DFQATT and CDR2 SNEGSKA (reference sequence). In DNA, the CDR3 is TGCAGTGGAGGGATGGGGGTAGGCGAGCAGTTCTTC. Translated: CSGGMGVGEQFF.

By sample share, this clonotype is medium-sized. The chain recombines TRBV24-1 with TRBJ2-1, with D possibly being TRBD1 (5 bases). V gave up 5 bases and J gave up 6 bases, with 10 bases separating them. The CDR3 spans 13 residues. Germline V gives CDR1 KGHDR, CDR2 SFDVKD. The CDR3 sequence is CATSGDSSNEQFF. CDR3 DNA sequence: TGTGCCACCAGTGGCGACAGTAGCAATGAGCAGTTCTTC.

This clonotype was seen ten or more times. Just one base apart from a much larger clone, this may be a read error. The J gene is TRBJ2-7, the V gene TRBV14; D unresolved. CDR1 SGHDN and CDR2 FVKESK come from the germline V gene. This CDR3 has 15 amino acids. The CDR3 nucleotides are TGTGCCAGCAGCCAAGACAGGTCGAGCTCCTACGAGCGGTACTTC. Translated: CASSQDRSSSYERYF.

This rearrangement joins TRBV19 to TRBJ2-1; tentatively, D is TRBD2 (5 bases). V was clipped by 1 base and J by 0 bases, with 13 bases between them. The CDR3 spans 17 residues. The V gene's germline CDR1 is LNHDA and CDR2 SQIVND (reference sequence). For the CDR3, the DNA is TGTGCCAGTAGTATAGGGAATCCGGGGAGCTCCTACAATGAGCAGTTCTTC. Translated, it gives CASSIGNPGSSYNEQFF.

This clonotype was counted a few times. The CDR3 region has the DNA TGTGCCAGCAGTCCTGGGGGCGCGGGAGCTTTCTTT. Protein sequence: CASSPGGAGAFF. The chain carries TRBV25-1 and TRBJ1-1; possible D gene TRBD1, 6 bases. The CDR3 is 12 residues long. In germline, CDR1 is MGHDK, CDR2 SYGVNS. V gave up 5 bases and J gave up 10 bases, with 14 bases separating them.

The chain recombines TRBV29-1 with TRBJ2-2; D may correspond to TRBD1 or TRBD2 (5 bases each). The germline V gene has CDR1 SQVTM and CDR2 ANQGSEA. The CDR3 is 15 residues long. V dropped 8 bases and J dropped 4 bases, with 20 bases sitting between them. The CDR3 protein is CSKDSGTGRTGELFF. The CDR3 DNA sequence: TGCAGCAAGGATAGTGGGACCGGTCGCACCGGGGAGCTGTTTTTT.

The J gene is TRBJ1-3, the V gene TRBV6-5; perhaps TRBD1 as D (6 bases). This CDR3 region has 14 residues. Germline-derived CDR1 and CDR2 are MNHEY and SVGAGI. V lost 7 bases, J lost 4 bases, and 14 bases lay in between. The CDR3 sequence is CASTSRGVGNTIYF. DNA for the CDR3: TGTGCCAGCACCTCTAGGGGGGTCGGAAACACCATATATTTT.

V usage is TRBV6-6 and J usage is TRBJ2-7, with D perhaps matching TRBD2 (5 bases). From germline, CDR1 is MNHNY and CDR2 SVGAGI (reference sequence). The CDR3 extends over 10 amino acids. Between the trimmed V and J ends, which lost 6 bases and 9 bases, there was a span of 9 bases. CDR3 sequence reads: CASSLLGQYF. The DNA for the CDR3 is TGTGCCAGCAGCCTACTAGGGCAGTACTTC.

As for this clonotype: This may be a read error: a much more frequent sequence differs by one nucleotide. V is TRBV30 and J is TRBJ1-6; 7 positions match TRBD1. CDR1 and CDR2 from the germline V gene are GTSNPN and SVGIG (reference sequence). J was trimmed by 5 bases and V by 5 bases; bases with no gene match: 6. This CDR3 has 14 amino acids. CDR3 nucleotides: TGTGCCTGGGGTGCCGGGACAGATAATTCACCCCTCCACTTT. This gives the protein CAWGAGTDNSPLHF.

Many counts were recorded for this clonotype. A junction end diverges from the germline sequence, so it may reflect a read error. V is TRBV7-3 and J is TRBJ2-2; D might be TRBD2 (6 bases). The germline gives CDR1 SGHTA, CDR2 FQGTGA. The CDR3 contains 16 residues. As DNA, the CDR3 is TGTGTCAGCAGCCGAGAGGGTAGCGGAGTCACCGGGGAGCTGTTTTTT. It yields the protein CVSSREGSGVTGELFF.

The V gene is TRBV12-3 or TRBV12-4, the J gene TRBJ1-2; D gene unclear. The CDR3 has 13 amino acids. V dropped 5 bases and J dropped 4 bases, with 11 bases sitting between them. The CDR3: CASSPQIFYGYTF. CDR3 nucleotide sequence: TGTGCCAGCAGTCCGCAAATCTTCTATGGCTACACCTTC.

CDR3 sequence: CSATGLGGNTEAFF. The CDR3 region has the DNA TGCAGTGCTACAGGGTTAGGTGGAAACACTGAAGCTTTCTTT. The genes are TRBV20-1 and TRBJ1-1; perhaps TRBD1 as D (5 bases). CDR1 and CDR2 (germline): DFQATT, SNEGSKA (reference sequence). V dropped 4 bases and J dropped 2 bases, with 14 bases sitting between them. CDR3 length: 14 residues.

This sequence joins TRBV4-1 and TRBJ2-7; D remains unclear. Between the trimmed V and J ends, which lost 4 bases and 3 bases, there was a span of 10 bases. The CDR3 covers 13 residues. The germline V gene encodes CDR1 MGHRA and CDR2 YSYEKL. CDR3: CASSLEPLYEQYF. For the CDR3, the DNA is TGCGCCAGCAGCCTAGAACCCCTCTACGAGCAGTACTTC.

The genes are TRBV12-3 or TRBV12-4 and TRBJ2-1; a possible D gene is TRBD1 (5 bases). Trimming took off 4 bases at V and 9 bases at J, with 22 bases between the two ends. The length of the CDR3 is 16 residues. The chain's CDR3 is CASSSLQADLNTEQFF. The DNA of the CDR3 is TGTGCCAGCAGTTCTCTACAGGCCGATCTGAACACTGAGCAGTTCTTC.

The rearrangement uses TRBV27 and TRBJ2-1, with 11 bases lining up with TRBD2. V lost 4 bases and J lost 7; bases outside the gene matches: 6. The CDR3 contains 15 residues. Germline V CDR1 and CDR2: MNHEY, SMNVEV (reference sequence). CDR3 region: CASSSLAGVGNEQFF. CDR3 in DNA: TGTGCCAGCAGTTCACTAGCGGGAGTAGGTAATGAGCAGTTCTTC.